A selection of T cell receptor beta chains follows, all from one sample in a study of T cells after somatic rescue of genetic block. TCRdb's table, derived via immunoSEQ multiplex PCR, lists solely in-frame clones and lacks some. The sample carries roughly 58,000 clones, about 96% recorded once. The sequenced material came from peripheral blood mononuclear cells (PBMCs). The receptors come from a child under two years old. Each CDR3 is given with its conserved first and last residue. Fields, in order: J gene, D gene, clone size, CDR3 length, V gene, CDR3 protein, CDR3 DNA. D genes are given only for firm matches. The size of a clone is reported for some rows only, either as once, few or many, or as a class for expanded clones.

j_call: TRBJ2-3
d_call: TRBD1
clone_size: NA
cdr3_length: 15
v_call: TRBV18
cdr3_aa: CASSPRTGVTDTQYF
cdr3_nt: TGTGCCAGCTCTCCCCGGACAGGAGTCACAGATACGCAGTATTTT

j_call: TRBJ2-2
d_call: TRBD1
clone_size: NA
cdr3_length: 15
v_call: TRBV4-3
cdr3_aa: CASSRSGQYSGELFF
cdr3_nt: TGCGCCAGCAGCCGTTCGGGACAGTACTCCGGGGAGCTGTTTTTT

j_call: TRBJ2-7
d_call: TRBD1
clone_size: NA
cdr3_length: 15
v_call: TRBV6-1
cdr3_aa: CASSPRDRVVHEQYF
cdr3_nt: TGTGCCAGCAGTCCCCGGGACAGGGTGGTACACGAGCAGTACTTC

j_call: TRBJ2-7
d_call: TRBD1
clone_size: NA
cdr3_length: 13
v_call: TRBV5-1
cdr3_aa: CASSSRQGHEQYF
cdr3_nt: TGCGCCAGCAGCTCCCGACAGGGCCACGAGCAGTACTTC

j_call: TRBJ2-1
d_call: NA
clone_size: NA
cdr3_length: 16
v_call: TRBV4-2
cdr3_aa: CASSQDLRGPYNEQFF
cdr3_nt: TGTGCCAGCAGCCAAGATCTCCGGGGGCCCTACAATGAGCAGTTCTTC

j_call: TRBJ1-6
d_call: TRBD1
clone_size: NA
cdr3_length: 14
v_call: TRBV27
cdr3_aa: CASRRDRDNSPLHF
cdr3_nt: TGTGCCAGCAGACGGGACAGGGATAATTCACCCCTCCACTTT

j_call: TRBJ1-3
d_call: NA
clone_size: NA
cdr3_length: 14
v_call: TRBV2
cdr3_aa: CASGAGVSGNTIYF
cdr3_nt: TGTGCCAGCGGGGCAGGTGTCTCTGGAAACACCATATATTTT

j_call: TRBJ2-7
d_call: NA
clone_size: NA
cdr3_length: 12
v_call: TRBV7-2
cdr3_aa: CASSLGVYEQYF
cdr3_nt: TGTGCCAGCAGCTTGGGAGTCTACGAGCAGTACTTC

j_call: TRBJ1-2
d_call: TRBD1
clone_size: NA
cdr3_length: 13
v_call: TRBV10-3
cdr3_aa: CAISGTGTGGYTF
cdr3_nt: TGTGCCATCAGTGGTACCGGGACAGGGGGCTACACCTTC

j_call: TRBJ2-1
d_call: TRBD2
clone_size: NA
cdr3_length: 16
v_call: TRBV5-1
cdr3_aa: CASSLPGLADYNEQFF
cdr3_nt: TGCGCCAGCAGCTTGCCCGGACTAGCGGACTACAATGAGCAGTTCTTC

j_call: TRBJ1-5
d_call: NA
clone_size: once
cdr3_length: 13
v_call: TRBV28
cdr3_aa: CASSLPFQRPQHF
cdr3_nt: TGTGCCAGCAGTTTGCCGTTCCAACGGCCCCAGCATTTT

j_call: TRBJ2-7
d_call: TRBD2
clone_size: NA
cdr3_length: 14
v_call: TRBV30
cdr3_aa: CAWSVLAGVYEQYF
cdr3_nt: TGTGCCTGGAGTGTACTAGCGGGAGTTTACGAGCAGTACTTC

j_call: TRBJ2-2
d_call: NA
clone_size: once
cdr3_length: 15
v_call: TRBV5-1
cdr3_aa: CASSLLAANTGELFF
cdr3_nt: TGCGCCAGCAGCTTACTGGCGGCAAACACCGGGGAGCTGTTTTTT

j_call: TRBJ2-3
d_call: NA
clone_size: NA
cdr3_length: 15
v_call: TRBV9
cdr3_aa: CASSLGGVITDTQYF
cdr3_nt: TGTGCCAGCAGCCTGGGTGGCGTAATCACAGATACGCAGTATTTT

j_call: TRBJ2-2
d_call: NA
clone_size: once
cdr3_length: 15
v_call: TRBV6-5
cdr3_aa: CASRAQGANTGELFF
cdr3_nt: TGTGCCAGCAGGGCCCAGGGCGCTAACACCGGGGAGCTGTTTTTT

j_call: TRBJ2-5
d_call: TRBD1
clone_size: NA
cdr3_length: 13
v_call: TRBV7-2
cdr3_aa: CASSPRRGETQYF
cdr3_nt: TGTGCCAGCAGCCCCCGCAGGGGGGAGACCCAGTACTTC

j_call: TRBJ2-7
d_call: NA
clone_size: NA
cdr3_length: 14
v_call: TRBV4-1
cdr3_aa: CASSQDGGGYEQYF
cdr3_nt: TGCGCCAGCAGCCAAGATGGGGGTGGATACGAGCAGTACTTC

j_call: TRBJ2-3
d_call: NA
clone_size: NA
cdr3_length: 15
v_call: TRBV21-1
cdr3_aa: CASSKTSGRTDTQYF
cdr3_nt: TGTGCCAGCAGCAAAACTAGCGGGAGGACAGATACGCAGTATTTT

j_call: TRBJ2-3
d_call: NA
clone_size: NA
cdr3_length: 18
v_call: TRBV5-4
cdr3_aa: CASSLAVLTGAGADTQYF
cdr3_nt: TGTGCCAGCAGCTTGGCGGTTTTAACCGGAGCGGGTGCAGATACGCAGTATTTT

j_call: TRBJ2-3
d_call: NA
clone_size: NA
cdr3_length: 12
v_call: TRBV6-5
cdr3_aa: CASSARTGTQYF
cdr3_nt: TGTGCCAGCAGTGCGCGCACAGGGACGCAGTATTTT

j_call: TRBJ1-2
d_call: NA
clone_size: NA
cdr3_length: 13
v_call: TRBV19
cdr3_aa: CASSMAANYGYTF
cdr3_nt: TGTGCCAGTAGTATGGCAGCTAACTATGGCTACACCTTC

j_call: TRBJ2-3
d_call: NA
clone_size: NA
cdr3_length: 15
v_call: TRBV27
cdr3_aa: CASSLFRLTTDTQYF
cdr3_nt: TGTGCCAGCAGTTTATTTCGGCTTACCACAGATACGCAGTATTTT

j_call: TRBJ1-1
d_call: NA
clone_size: NA
cdr3_length: 11
v_call: TRBV6-5
cdr3_aa: CASSSGGRAFF
cdr3_nt: TGTGCCAGCAGTTCGGGAGGGCGAGCTTTCTTT

j_call: TRBJ1-1
d_call: TRBD1
clone_size: NA
cdr3_length: 16
v_call: TRBV9
cdr3_aa: CASSVLGQGVGTEAFF
cdr3_nt: TGTGCCAGCAGCGTGCTCGGACAGGGAGTGGGCACTGAAGCTTTCTTT

j_call: TRBJ2-5
d_call: TRBD1
clone_size: NA
cdr3_length: 15
v_call: TRBV6-4
cdr3_aa: CASSQRTGWEETQYF
cdr3_nt: TGTGCCAGCAGTCAACGGACAGGGTGGGAGGAGACCCAGTACTTC

j_call: TRBJ2-7
d_call: NA
clone_size: NA
cdr3_length: 15
v_call: TRBV5-1
cdr3_aa: CASSRFQGRVYEQYF
cdr3_nt: TGCGCCAGCAGCCGATTTCAGGGAAGGGTTTACGAGCAGTACTTC

j_call: TRBJ1-6
d_call: TRBD1
clone_size: NA
cdr3_length: 13
v_call: TRBV28
cdr3_aa: CASCRGHNSPLHF
cdr3_nt: TGTGCCAGTTGCAGGGGGCATAATTCACCCCTCCACTTT

j_call: TRBJ2-6
d_call: NA
clone_size: NA
cdr3_length: 12
v_call: TRBV5-5
cdr3_aa: CASSSGANVLTF
cdr3_nt: TGTGCCAGCAGCTCTGGGGCCAACGTCCTGACTTTC

j_call: TRBJ2-7
d_call: TRBD2
clone_size: NA
cdr3_length: 15
v_call: TRBV11-2
cdr3_aa: CASSPTSGSSYEQYF
cdr3_nt: TGTGCCAGCAGCCCGACTAGCGGGAGCTCCTACGAGCAGTACTTC

j_call: TRBJ2-3
d_call: TRBD2
clone_size: NA
cdr3_length: 16
v_call: TRBV7-3
cdr3_aa: CASSGGLAVSTDTQYF
cdr3_nt: TGTGCCAGCAGTGGGGGACTAGCGGTGAGCACAGATACGCAGTATTTT

j_call: TRBJ1-1
d_call: TRBD1
clone_size: NA
cdr3_length: 12
v_call: TRBV19
cdr3_aa: CASSGTAGGAFF
cdr3_nt: TGTGCCAGTAGTGGGACAGCCGGGGGAGCTTTCTTT

j_call: TRBJ2-2
d_call: TRBD2
clone_size: NA
cdr3_length: 16
v_call: TRBV19
cdr3_aa: CASSIRLAGFTGELFF
cdr3_nt: TGTGCCAGTAGTATAAGACTAGCGGGATTCACCGGGGAGCTGTTTTTT

j_call: TRBJ1-1
d_call: NA
clone_size: once
cdr3_length: 13
v_call: TRBV6-1
cdr3_aa: CASSELVDTEAFF
cdr3_nt: TGTGCCAGCAGTGAACTCGTAGATACTGAAGCTTTCTTT

j_call: TRBJ2-7
d_call: TRBD2
clone_size: NA
cdr3_length: 14
v_call: TRBV5-6
cdr3_aa: CASSLGLAVQEQYF
cdr3_nt: TGTGCCAGCAGCTTGGGACTAGCGGTTCAGGAGCAGTACTTC

j_call: TRBJ1-4
d_call: NA
clone_size: once
cdr3_length: 16
v_call: TRBV12-5
cdr3_aa: CASGLLREGQDEKLFF
cdr3_nt: TGTGCTAGTGGTTTGTTAAGGGAGGGGCAGGATGAAAAACTGTTTTTT

j_call: TRBJ2-3
d_call: NA
clone_size: NA
cdr3_length: 13
v_call: TRBV5-1
cdr3_aa: CASFSVITDTQYF
cdr3_nt: TGCGCCAGCTTCAGCGTGATCACAGATACGCAGTATTTT

j_call: TRBJ1-6
d_call: NA
clone_size: NA
cdr3_length: 14
v_call: TRBV21-1
cdr3_aa: CASSKGDRGSPLHF
cdr3_nt: TGTGCCAGCAGCAAAGGGGACAGGGGTTCACCCCTCCACTTT

j_call: TRBJ2-2
d_call: NA
clone_size: NA
cdr3_length: 15
v_call: TRBV21-1
cdr3_aa: CASSNPGQGDGELFF
cdr3_nt: TGTGCCAGCAGCAATCCGGGACAGGGTGACGGGGAGCTGTTTTTT

j_call: TRBJ1-1
d_call: TRBD1
clone_size: NA
cdr3_length: 15
v_call: TRBV5-1
cdr3_aa: CASSYDRGLSTEAFF
cdr3_nt: TGCGCCAGCAGCTACGACAGGGGCTTGAGCACTGAAGCTTTCTTT

j_call: TRBJ1-2
d_call: NA
clone_size: NA
cdr3_length: 14
v_call: TRBV4-1
cdr3_aa: CASSQGTVGFGYTF
cdr3_nt: TGCGCCAGCAGCCAAGGGACGGTGGGGTTTGGCTACACCTTC

j_call: TRBJ2-5
d_call: TRBD2
clone_size: NA
cdr3_length: 14
v_call: TRBV5-1
cdr3_aa: CASSLTSGQETQYF
cdr3_nt: TGCGCCAGCAGCTTGACTAGCGGCCAAGAGACCCAGTACTTC

j_call: TRBJ1-5
d_call: NA
clone_size: NA
cdr3_length: 15
v_call: TRBV5-5
cdr3_aa: CASSFRAYSNQPQHF
cdr3_nt: TGTGCCAGCAGCTTCAGGGCTTATAGCAATCAGCCCCAGCATTTT

j_call: TRBJ1-1
d_call: NA
clone_size: once
cdr3_length: 14
v_call: TRBV6-5
cdr3_aa: CASSPWAVGTEAFF
cdr3_nt: TGTGCCAGCAGCCCGTGGGCCGTGGGCACTGAAGCTTTCTTT

j_call: TRBJ2-3
d_call: TRBD2
clone_size: NA
cdr3_length: 15
v_call: TRBV10-1
cdr3_aa: CASRNTSGRGNTQYF
cdr3_nt: TGCGCCAGCAGGAATACTAGCGGGAGAGGCAATACGCAGTATTTT

j_call: TRBJ2-7
d_call: NA
clone_size: NA
cdr3_length: 15
v_call: TRBV6-6
cdr3_aa: CASSYSKGSPYEQYF
cdr3_nt: TGTGCCAGCAGTTACTCGAAGGGGTCACCCTACGAGCAGTACTTC

j_call: TRBJ2-7
d_call: NA
clone_size: NA
cdr3_length: 11
v_call: TRBV29-1
cdr3_aa: CSVGVGYEQYF
cdr3_nt: TGCAGCGTTGGGGTTGGCTACGAGCAGTACTTC

j_call: TRBJ2-3
d_call: NA
clone_size: NA
cdr3_length: 14
v_call: TRBV5-1
cdr3_aa: CASSLVTHTDTQYF
cdr3_nt: TGCGCCAGCAGCTTGGTAACGCACACAGATACGCAGTATTTT

j_call: TRBJ2-1
d_call: TRBD2
clone_size: NA
cdr3_length: 15
v_call: TRBV5-4
cdr3_aa: CASSQGSGTYNEQFF
cdr3_nt: TGTGCCAGCAGCCAAGGTAGCGGGACCTACAATGAGCAGTTCTTC

j_call: TRBJ1-5
d_call: NA
clone_size: NA
cdr3_length: 14
v_call: TRBV28
cdr3_aa: CASRVSGHNQPQHF
cdr3_nt: TGTGCCAGCAGAGTATCGGGACACAATCAGCCCCAGCATTTT

j_call: TRBJ2-7
d_call: NA
clone_size: NA
cdr3_length: 16
v_call: TRBV4-2
cdr3_aa: CASSQDGHLISYEQYF
cdr3_nt: TGTGCCAGCAGCCAAGATGGACATCTCATCTCCTACGAGCAGTACTTC

j_call: TRBJ2-1
d_call: TRBD2
clone_size: NA
cdr3_length: 15
v_call: TRBV7-2
cdr3_aa: CASSFLAGGPFEQFF
cdr3_nt: TGTGCCAGCAGCTTTCTAGCGGGAGGGCCGTTTGAGCAGTTCTTC

j_call: TRBJ2-1
d_call: NA
clone_size: NA
cdr3_length: 16
v_call: TRBV14
cdr3_aa: CASSHYSGLTYNEQFF
cdr3_nt: TGTGCCAGCAGCCACTATAGCGGACTCACCTACAATGAGCAGTTCTTC

j_call: TRBJ2-2
d_call: TRBD2
clone_size: NA
cdr3_length: 16
v_call: TRBV9
cdr3_aa: CASSVLAGGPTGELFF
cdr3_nt: TGTGCCAGCAGCGTTCTAGCGGGAGGGCCCACCGGGGAGCTGTTTTTT